A single sample is the source of the 24 T cell receptor beta chains below, sequenced in a study of shared clonotypes between healthy human individuals. Naive CD8 cells lacked CD45RO, underwent positive selection for CCR7 and left out terminally differentiated effector memory CD45RA+ cells. Produced via immunoSEQ multiplex PCR; TCRdb's table is partial and in-frame only. The table records hundreds of thousands of clones, approximately 95% of them present only once. Material: naive CD8+ T cells sorted from blood. Receptor source: a woman in her 30s in good health.

The V call is TRBV27, the J call TRBJ2-1; D is undetermined. The CDR3 is 15 amino acids. Germline-derived CDR1 and CDR2 are MNHEY and SMNVEV (reference sequence). With 2 bases removed from V and 0 bases from J, the gap between germline ends came to 8 bases. CDR3: CASSLENLSYNEQFF. CDR3 nucleotides: TGTGCCAGCAGTTTAGAAAATCTCTCCTACAATGAGCAGTTCTTC.

CDR3 DNA: TGTGCCAGCAGCTCTGCGGGACAGGGCTACGAGCAGTACTTC. As protein: CASSSAGQGYEQYF. The chain recombines TRBV7-9 with TRBJ2-7; TRBD1 matches at 9 bases. Germline V lookup: CDR1 SEHNR, CDR2 FQNEAQ (reference sequence). The CDR3 contains 14 residues. V lost 4 bases, J lost 3 bases, and 4 bases stayed unmatched. Complete variable domain (other parts from reference TRBV7-9 and TRBJ2-7): DTGVSQNPRHKITKRGQNVTFRCDPISEHNRLYWYRQTLGQGPEFLTYFQNEAQLEKSRLLSDRFSAERPKGSFSTLEIQRTEQGDSAMYLCASSSAGQGYEQYFGPGTRLTVT.

This chain links TRBV27 with TRBJ2-1; 7 bases are a match to TRBD2. Per germline, CDR1 MNHEY and CDR2 SMNVEV (reference sequence). The CDR3 extends over 13 amino acids. Trimming removed 8 bases from V and 3 bases from J; junction bases left unmatched: 4. The chain's CDR3 is CASGTTDYNEQFF. The DNA for the CDR3 is TGTGCCAGCGGGACTACGGACTACAATGAGCAGTTCTTC.

The chain combines TRBV2 with TRBJ2-1; 10 bases align to TRBD2. Germline V lookup: CDR1 SNHLY, CDR2 FYNNEI. This CDR3 has 17 residues. After removal of 5 bases from V and 8 bases from J, the junction contained 15 bases not matched to a gene. The CDR3 region has the DNA TGTGCCAGCAGTCCACCCAGCGGGAGGGGTTCAAGGGATGAGCAGTTCTTC. It is translated as CASSPPSGRGSRDEQFF.

The gene calls are TRBV30 and TRBJ2-5, with D hard to call. Germline CDR1 reads GTSNPN; CDR2 reads SVGIG (reference sequence). Trimming shortened V by 0 bases and J by 9 bases, and 8 bases separated the two germline ends. There are 11 residues in the CDR3. In nucleotides, the CDR3 is TGTGCCTGGAGTGTACCAGGAGCCCAGTACTTC. This translates into CAWSVPGAQYF.

The V and J genes are TRBV28 and TRBJ1-5, with TRBD1 identical over 9 bases. CDR1 is MDHEN and CDR2 is SYDVKM in the germline V gene. The CDR3 spans 14 residues. The junction had 1 base not matched to a gene; V was cut back by 2 bases and J by 5 bases. The CDR3 is CASSLDRGDQPQHF. As DNA, the CDR3 is TGTGCCAGCAGTTTAGACAGGGGGGATCAGCCCCAGCATTTT.

This clone was seen once. The rearrangement links TRBV5-8 to TRBJ1-5, with D possibly matching TRBD1 (5 bases). V lost 4 bases to trimming and J lost 3 bases, with 8 bases between them. There are 13 residues in the CDR3. The germline V gene encodes CDR1 SGHTS and CDR2 YDEGEE. The CDR3 bases are TGTGCCAGCAGCGGGGGGTTCAATCAGCCCCAGCATTTT. This sequence encodes CASSGGFNQPQHF.

This rearrangement joins TRBV7-2 to TRBJ2-7; a possible D gene is TRBD2 (6 bases). The CDR3 totals 14 residues. Trimming removed 4 bases from V and 6 bases from J, with 16 bases in between. The V gene's germline CDR1 is SGHTA and CDR2 FQGNSA. The CDR3 DNA reads TGTGCCAGCAGCTCCTTGTTCTCGGGGGTCGAGCAGTACTTC. The encoded protein is CASSSLFSGVEQYF.

CDR3 amino acids: CASSQQITGELFF. The CDR3 nucleotides are TGTGCCAGCAGCCAACAAATCACCGGGGAGCTGTTTTTT. The V gene is TRBV5-6, the J gene TRBJ2-2, with unresolved D. The CDR3 has 13 amino acids. CDR1 is SGHDT, CDR2 YYEEEE, per germline. The ends were cut back, 4 bases at V and 4 bases at J, with 8 bases in the middle.

The CDR3 DNA reads as TGTGCCAGCAGTCCTACGGGACAGGGCTACGAGCAGTACTTC. Translating gives CASSPTGQGYEQYF. The rearrangement uses TRBV28 and TRBJ2-7, with 9 positions matching TRBD1. CDR1 is MDHEN and CDR2 is SYDVKM in the germline V gene. This CDR3 is built from 14 residues. V lost 5 bases and J lost 3; bases outside the gene matches: 5. Using reference TRBV28 and TRBJ2-7 for the parts outside the CDR3, the full variable domain is DVKVTQSSRYLVKRTGEKVFLECVQDMDHENMFWYRQDPGLGLRLIYFSYDVKMKEKGDIPEGYSVSREKKERFSLILESASTNQTSMYLCASSPTGQGYEQYFGPGTRLTVT.

The CDR3 DNA sequence: TGTGCCAGCAGTGAATTTTCGTACACTGAAGCTTTCTTT. Translating gives CASSEFSYTEAFF. V gene TRBV2 combines with J gene TRBJ1-1; D gene ambiguous. The CDR3 sequence is 13 residues long. Trimming removed 2 bases at V and 3 bases at J, with 7 bases between. The V gene's germline CDR1 is SNHLY and CDR2 FYNNEI.

This chain joins TRBV2 and TRBJ2-7; D unresolved. The CDR3 contains 16 residues. In germline, CDR1 is SNHLY, CDR2 FYNNEI. V was shortened by 0 bases and J by 3 bases, with 15 bases between the two germline ends. CDR3 coding DNA: TGTGCCAGCAGTGAAGCTTCGGCAGGTTTATACTACGAGCAGTACTTC. As protein: CASSEASAGLYYEQYF.

The rearrangement uses TRBV7-8 and TRBJ2-7; D possibly corresponds to TRBD1 (5 bases). The CDR3 runs 14 residues. Germline loops: CDR1 SGHVS, CDR2 FQNEAQ. Trimming took off 1 base at V and 1 base at J, with 8 bases between the two ends. The CDR3 DNA reads TGTGCCAGCAGCTTAGTGGGGCCATCCTACGAGCAGTACTTC. Its translation is CASSLVGPSYEQYF.

V and J are TRBV27 and TRBJ1-5; D call uncertain. Per the germline V gene, CDR1 is MNHEY and CDR2 is SMNVEV (reference sequence). V lost 0 bases, J lost 4 bases, and 10 bases lay in between. The length of the CDR3 is 15 residues. CDR3 loop: CASSLSSMGNQPQHF. Here the CDR3 DNA reads TGTGCCAGCAGTTTATCCTCAATGGGGAATCAGCCCCAGCATTTT.

The V gene is TRBV27, the J gene TRBJ2-7; D gene unclear. Per the germline V gene, CDR1 is MNHEY and CDR2 is SMNVEV (reference sequence). V lost 5 bases and J 4 bases, leaving 15 bases between the germline ends. This CDR3 region has 14 residues. Here the CDR3 reads CASSLSLEAYEQYF. CDR3 nucleotides: TGTGCCAGCAGTCTCAGCCTTGAAGCGTACGAGCAGTACTTC.

V usage is TRBV15 and J usage is TRBJ2-1; 14 positions agree with TRBD2. The trim removed 9 bases at V and 8 bases at J, leaving 12 bases unmatched. The CDR3 is 16 amino acids. Germline CDR1 and CDR2: LNHNV and YYDKDF (reference sequence). DNA for the CDR3: TGTGCCACGGGGACTAGCGGGGGAGTCAGGTTGTATGAGCAGTTCTTC. The encoded protein is CATGTSGGVRLYEQFF. Supplemented by reference TRBV15 and TRBJ2-1, the full variable domain reads DAMVIQNPRYQVTQFGKPVTLSCSQTLNHNVMYWYQQKSSQAPKLLFHYYDKDFNNEADTPDNFQSRRPNTSFCFLDIRSPGLGDTAMYLCATGTSGGVRLYEQFFGPGTRLTVL.

This chain links TRBV28 with TRBJ2-7, with 7 bases identical to TRBD1. The germline V gene has CDR1 MDHEN and CDR2 SYDVKM. V lost 4 bases and J lost 2; bases outside the gene matches: 14. The length of the CDR3 is 17 residues. The CDR3 region has the DNA TGTGCCAGCAGTTCCTCGGGACAGATTACTCCTACCTACGAGCAGTACTTC. It yields the protein CASSSSGQITPTYEQYF.

V gene TRBV5-8 combines with J gene TRBJ2-5; 8 positions agree with TRBD2. The J call is doubtful: the DNA matches TRBJ2-7 better. CDR3 length: 16 amino acids. The germline V gene encodes CDR1 SGHTS and CDR2 YDEGEE. Here the CDR3 reads CASSHPSRGRRYEQYF. DNA of the CDR3: TGTGCCAGCAGCCACCCGTCCCGCGGGAGGCGGTACGAGCAGTACTTC.

This clone was recorded once. J is TRBJ2-6 and V is TRBV4-1; D uncertain. The V end was cut by 2 bases, the J end by 0 bases, with 11 bases between. The CDR3 runs to 17 residues. CDR1 is MGHRA and CDR2 is YSYEKL in the germline V gene. CDR3 sequence reads: CASSQKKGNSGANVLTF. The CDR3 bases are TGCGCCAGCAGCCAAAAGAAGGGTAACTCTGGGGCCAACGTCCTGACTTTC.

The chain recombines TRBV6-1 with TRBJ2-7; D is ambiguous. Per germline, CDR1 MNHNS and CDR2 SASEGT. V was clipped by 2 bases and J by 2 bases, with 10 bases between them. CDR3 size: 14 residues. CDR3 nucleotide sequence: TGTGCCAGCAGTGAACCCCTCAATCCCTACGAGCAGTACTTC. Amino acid sequence: CASSEPLNPYEQYF.

The chain employs TRBV7-9 and TRBJ2-1; D unclear. This CDR3 spans 12 amino acids. The ends were cut back, 1 base at V and 10 bases at J, with 8 bases in the middle. Germline lookup yields CDR1 SEHNR and CDR2 FQNEAQ (reference sequence). CDR3 protein: CASSLVAGEQFF. In DNA, the CDR3 is TGTGCCAGCAGCTTAGTAGCTGGGGAGCAGTTCTTC.

The table lists this clone with a count of one. This chain links TRBV27 with TRBJ2-1; tentative D call: TRBD2 (6 bases). The CDR3 has 14 residues. Germline V gene lookup returns CDR1 MNHEY and CDR2 SMNVEV (reference sequence). The ends were cut back, 6 bases at V and 3 bases at J, with 12 bases in the middle. CDR3 residues: CASSPGLRYNEQFF. As DNA, the CDR3 is TGTGCCAGCAGCCCAGGACTACGCTACAATGAGCAGTTCTTC.

The chain uses TRBV9 and TRBJ2-1, with TRBD2 as a possible D gene (6 bases). This CDR3 is built from 13 residues. Germline V CDR1 and CDR2: SGDLS, YYNGEE. Trimming took off 3 bases at V and 10 bases at J, with 14 bases between the two ends. CDR3 nucleotides: TGTGCCAGCAGCGGCCCCTTCCGGGAGGAGCAGTTCTTC. It encodes CASSGPFREEQFF.

The chain combines TRBV5-6 with TRBJ2-7, with a tentative D call TRBD2 (6 bases). V shed 4 bases and J shed 2 bases, with 13 bases lying between them. Germline CDR1 is SGHDT and CDR2 is YYEEEE. The CDR3 covers 14 residues. The CDR3 is CASSGGTDPYEQYF. CDR3 DNA sequence: TGTGCCAGCAGCGGGGGGACGGACCCCTACGAGCAGTACTTC. Full variable domain (missing parts from reference TRBV5-6 and TRBJ2-7): DAGVTQSPTHLIKTRGQQVTLRCSPKSGHDTVSWYQQALGQGPQFIFQYYEEEERQRGNFPDRFSGHQFPNYSSELNVNALLLGDSALYLCASSGGTDPYEQYFGPGTRLTVT.